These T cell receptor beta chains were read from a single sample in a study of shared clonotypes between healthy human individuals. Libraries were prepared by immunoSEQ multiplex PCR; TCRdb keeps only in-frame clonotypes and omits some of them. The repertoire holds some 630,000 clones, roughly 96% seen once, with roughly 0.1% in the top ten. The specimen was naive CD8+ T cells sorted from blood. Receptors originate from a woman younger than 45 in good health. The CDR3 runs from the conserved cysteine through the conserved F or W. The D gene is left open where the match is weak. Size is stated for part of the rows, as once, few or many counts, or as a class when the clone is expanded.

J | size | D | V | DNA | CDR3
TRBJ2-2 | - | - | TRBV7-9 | TGTGCCAGCAGCTTAGCGGGAGTGAGGACCGGGGAGCTGTTTTTT | CASSLAGVRTGELFF
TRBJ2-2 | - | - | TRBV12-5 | TGTGCTAGTGGTTTGTCTTCGGGGATCGGGGAGCTGTTTTTT | CASGLSSGIGELFF
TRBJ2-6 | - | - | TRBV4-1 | TGCGCCAGCAGCCAACCAGTACGCTCTGGGGCCAACGTCCTGACTTTC | CASSQPVRSGANVLTF
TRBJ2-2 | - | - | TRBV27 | TGTGCCAGCAGTTCCTTAGCAGGGGCCTTCGGGGAGCTGTTTTTT | CASSSLAGAFGELFF
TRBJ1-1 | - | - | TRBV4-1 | TGCGCCAGCAGCCATTCACCTTCGACAGGCGGACTCACTGAAGCTTTCTTT | CASSHSPSTGGLTEAFF
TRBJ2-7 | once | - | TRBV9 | TGTGCCAGCAGCCTCGGGACCGATTCCTACGAGCAGTACTTC | CASSLGTDSYEQYF
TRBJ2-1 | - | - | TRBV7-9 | TGTGCCAGCAGCTTAGGATCGGCCTCGGCTGAGCAGTTCTTC | CASSLGSASAEQFF
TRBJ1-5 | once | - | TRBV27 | TGTGCCAGCAGTTTATCCTCCGGGTATAGCACTCAGCCCCAGCATTTT | CASSLSSGYSTQPQHF
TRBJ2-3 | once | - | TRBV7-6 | TGTGCCAGCAGTCATACTCTGCGGGGCGCGGGCACAGATACGCAGTATTTT | CASSHTLRGAGTDTQYF
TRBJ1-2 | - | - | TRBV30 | TGTGCCTGGACGTCAGGGGATGATGGCTACACCTTC | CAWTSGDDGYTF
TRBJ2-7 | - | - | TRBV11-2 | TGTGCCAGCAACCTCGTGGGGGAGCAGTACTTC | CASNLVGEQYF
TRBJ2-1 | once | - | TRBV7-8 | TGTGCCAGCAGCAAACTGGGTAGGGATGAGCAGTTCTTC | CASSKLGRDEQFF
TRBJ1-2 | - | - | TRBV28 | TGTGCCAGCAGTTCCAAATCAACAGGAGTCCCGATCACCTATGGCTACACCTTC | CASSSKSTGVPITYGYTF
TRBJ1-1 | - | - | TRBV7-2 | TGTGCCAGCAGCTCCAATGCAGGGAGGACTGAAGCTTTCTTT | CASSSNAGRTEAFF
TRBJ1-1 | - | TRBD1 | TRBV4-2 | TGTGCCAGCAGCACCCCGGGACAGCACTCTGAAGCTTTCTTT | CASSTPGQHSEAFF
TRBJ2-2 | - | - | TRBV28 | TGTGCCAGCAGAACGACGACCCTCCTGAACACCGGGGAGCTGTTTTTT | CASRTTTLLNTGELFF
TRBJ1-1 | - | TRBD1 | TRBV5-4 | TGTGCCAGCATCCTCAGGGGGCGCGGGGTCACTGAAGCTTTCTTT | CASILRGRGVTEAFF
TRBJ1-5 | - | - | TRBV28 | TGTGCCAGCAGTTCAGGGGTTGATCAGCCCCAGCATTTT | CASSSGVDQPQHF
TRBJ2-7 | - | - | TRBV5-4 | TGTGCCAGCAGCTACGACCGAAGGAGCTCCTACGAGCAGTACTTC | CASSYDRRSSYEQYF
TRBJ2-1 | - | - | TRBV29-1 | TGCAGCGTCCCGAGGGGGGGGGCCTACAATGAGCAGTTCTTC | CSVPRGGAYNEQFF
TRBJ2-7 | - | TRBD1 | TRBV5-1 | TGCGCCAGCAGCCCGGGACAGGGAGGCTACGAGCAGTACTTC | CASSPGQGGYEQYF
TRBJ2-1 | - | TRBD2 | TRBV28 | TGTGCTATCAACCCTAGCGGGACTTACAATGAGCAGTTCTTC | CAINPSGTYNEQFF
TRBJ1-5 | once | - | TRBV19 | TGTGCCAGTAACATACAGGATTATAGCAATCAGCCCCAGCATTTT | CASNIQDYSNQPQHF
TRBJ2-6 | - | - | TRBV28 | TGTGCCAGCAGTTTATTGGTAGGGGCTGGGGCCAACGTCCTGACTTTC | CASSLLVGAGANVLTF
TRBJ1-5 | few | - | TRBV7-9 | TGTGCCAGTACCCTTGGGACACAGCCCCAGCATTTT | CASTLGTQPQHF
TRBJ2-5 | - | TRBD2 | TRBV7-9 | TGTGCCAGCAGCTTTGGCGGGAGCCCTAGGACCCAGTACTTC | CASSFGGSPRTQYF
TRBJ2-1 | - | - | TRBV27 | TGTGCCAGCAGTGCCCGGGACGGTCGGATGTATGAGCAGTTCTTC | CASSARDGRMYEQFF
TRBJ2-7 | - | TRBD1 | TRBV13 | TGTGCCAGCAGCCGCCGGGACAGGGGCTACGAGCAGTACTTC | CASSRRDRGYEQYF
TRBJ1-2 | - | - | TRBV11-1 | TGTGCCAGCAGCTTAGTACCGGGGAATTGGTTGGACTATGGCTACACCTTC | CASSLVPGNWLDYGYTF